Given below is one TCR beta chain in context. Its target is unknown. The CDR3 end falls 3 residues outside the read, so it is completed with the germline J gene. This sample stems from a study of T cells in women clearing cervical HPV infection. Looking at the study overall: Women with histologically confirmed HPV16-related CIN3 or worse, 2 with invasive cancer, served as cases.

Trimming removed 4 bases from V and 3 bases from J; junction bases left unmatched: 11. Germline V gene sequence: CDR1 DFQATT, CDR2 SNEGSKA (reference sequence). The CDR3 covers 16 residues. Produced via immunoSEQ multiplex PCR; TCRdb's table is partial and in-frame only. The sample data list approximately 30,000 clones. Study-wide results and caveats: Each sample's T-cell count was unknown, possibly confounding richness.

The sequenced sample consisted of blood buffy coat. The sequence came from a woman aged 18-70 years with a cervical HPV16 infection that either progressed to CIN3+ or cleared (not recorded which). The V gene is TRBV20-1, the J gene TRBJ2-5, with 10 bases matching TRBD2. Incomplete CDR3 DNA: TGCAGTGCTACGGAATATAGCGGGAGGATGGAAGAGACC. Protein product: CSATEYSGRMEET. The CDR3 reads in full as CSATEYSGRMEETQYF.